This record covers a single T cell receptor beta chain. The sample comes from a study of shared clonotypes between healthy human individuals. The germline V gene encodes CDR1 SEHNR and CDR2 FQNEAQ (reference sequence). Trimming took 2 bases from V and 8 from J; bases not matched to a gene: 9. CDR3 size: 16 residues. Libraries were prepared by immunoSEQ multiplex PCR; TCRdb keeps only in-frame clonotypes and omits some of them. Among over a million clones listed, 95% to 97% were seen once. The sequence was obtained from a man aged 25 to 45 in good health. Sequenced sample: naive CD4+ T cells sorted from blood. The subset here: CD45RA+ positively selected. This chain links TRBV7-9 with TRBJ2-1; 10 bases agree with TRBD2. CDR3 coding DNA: TGTGCCAGCAGCTTACCCGTAGCGGGAGGAATGGATGAGCAGTTCTTC. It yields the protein CASSLPVAGGMDEQFF.